A single sample is the source of the 27 T cell receptor beta chains below, sequenced in a study of beta chain features in type 1 diabetes (dated by TCRdb to the late 2010s). Results the study describes overall, beyond this receptor: In all four CD4+ subsets, TCRB CDR3 length was moderately but significantly shorter in type 1 diabetes patients.

What these receptors recognize is not known. The library was obtained by the immunoSEQ multiplex PCR assay. The entire amount of isolated RNA was reverse transcribed using the High Capacity cDNA Reverse Transcription Kit, so the sequenced TCRB transcripts were expressed ones. The table was pulled from immuneACCESS by TCRdb, which kept in-frame rearrangements only. Such tables lose some clones; where checked, under half of the loss comes from unresolved V genes, and the rest has no known cause. This sample has roughly 300,000 clones in its table, and around 8.5% of those were observed once. The ten largest clones take up about 1% of the sample. The material sequenced was central memory CD4+ T cells from blood. Receptors were obtained from a man aged 25 to 45 with type 1 diabetes.

This clone was recorded a few times. Since a much larger clone is just one base distant, this may be a read error. The chain carries TRBV9 and TRBJ2-1; the D gene is possibly TRBD1 (6 bases). Germline CDR1 is SGDLS and CDR2 is YYNGEE. Between the trimmed V and J ends, which lost 5 bases and 0 bases, there was a span of 12 bases. The CDR3 has 15 amino acids. Written as DNA, the CDR3 is TGTGCCAGCAGTCCCGGACAGAGCTCCTACAATGAGCAGTTCTTC. Translated: CASSPGQSSYNEQFF.

This clone was found a few times. V and J are TRBV30 and TRBJ2-7; 9 positions match TRBD2. V lost 2 bases, J lost 6 bases, and 11 bases stayed unmatched. The CDR3 contains 15 residues. Germline V gene lookup returns CDR1 GTSNPN and CDR2 SVGIG (reference sequence). CDR3 sequence (DNA): TGTGCCTGGAGTCGGCTTAGCGGGGGCCTCGGCGAGCAGTACTTC. This sequence encodes CAWSRLSGGLGEQYF.

This chain joins TRBV4-3 and TRBJ1-3, with D maybe TRBD1 (5 bases). The germline V gene encodes CDR1 LGHNA and CDR2 YSLEER. CDR3 size: 15 residues. V shed 4 bases and J shed 0 bases, with 10 bases lying between them. The CDR3, as DNA: TGCGCCAGCAGCCTCTCAGGGTTCTCTGGAAACACCATATATTTT. Encoded protein: CASSLSGFSGNTIYF.

The CDR3 region has the DNA TGTGCCAGCAGCCCTATCGGGTTGGGAGGACGGAACACTGAAGCTTTCTTT. Translating it yields CASSPIGLGGRNTEAFF. The chain couples TRBV27 to TRBJ1-1, with no clear D. CDR3 length: 17 amino acids. Germline assignment: CDR1 MNHEY and CDR2 SMNVEV (reference sequence). V was shortened by 6 bases and J by 1 base, with 21 bases between the two germline ends.

This chain links TRBV5-4 with TRBJ2-1, with unresolved D. Trimming stripped 1 base from V and 5 bases from J, with 7 bases between. Germline V gene lookup returns CDR1 SGHNT and CDR2 YYREEE (reference sequence). The CDR3 has 13 residues. This CDR3 reads CASSLRSDNEQFF. CDR3 in DNA: TGTGCCAGCAGCTTGAGATCAGACAATGAGCAGTTCTTC.

The V and J genes are TRBV6-6 and TRBJ1-2; D not resolved. V was pared by 8 bases and J by 6 bases, with 19 bases between. CDR1 and CDR2 from the germline V gene are MNHNY and SVGAGI (reference sequence). The CDR3 extends over 14 amino acids. CDR3 in amino acids: CASPPDGGFDGYTF. For the CDR3, the DNA is TGTGCCAGCCCCCCGGATGGAGGATTCGATGGCTACACCTTC.

V gene TRBV11-2 combines with J gene TRBJ2-2, with 8 positions matching TRBD1. The CDR3 runs to 17 residues. V gave up 4 bases and J gave up 5 bases; unmatched junction bases: 12. CDR1 SGHAT and CDR2 FQNNGV come from the germline V gene. In DNA form, the CDR3 reads TGTGCCAGCAGCTCGGATGCAGGGGGCGTGGTAACCGGGGAGCTGTTTTTT. It translates to CASSSDAGGVVTGELFF.

The J gene is TRBJ1-5, the V gene TRBV4-3; maybe TRBD1 (5 bases). CDR3 length equals 18 residues. The V end lost 4 bases, the J end lost 4 bases, and 23 bases lay between the germline ends. Germline V CDR1 and CDR2: LGHNA, YSLEER. CDR3 nucleotide sequence: TGCGCCAGCAGCCCAGACGACGTTGAGGGGCATATGAATCAGCCCCAGCATTTT. This translates into CASSPDDVEGHMNQPQHF.

Only a few counts were recorded for this clone. The chain combines TRBV25-1 with TRBJ1-5; no definite D call. The V end was cut by 0 bases, the J end by 3 bases, with 9 bases between. Germline V CDR1 and CDR2: MGHDK, SYGVNS. This CDR3 region has 15 residues. Here the CDR3 reads CASSEYAGVNQPQHF. DNA of the CDR3: TGTGCCAGCAGTGAATATGCCGGAGTCAATCAGCCCCAGCATTTT.

V gene TRBV5-1 combines with J gene TRBJ2-6; D gene ambiguous. Germline loops: CDR1 SGHRS, CDR2 YFSETQ. The V end was cut by 5 bases, the J end by 0 bases, with 9 bases between. The length of the CDR3 is 15 residues. CDR3 region: CASRMGGSGANVLTF. DNA of the CDR3: TGCGCCAGCAGGATGGGTGGCTCTGGGGCCAACGTCCTGACTTTC.

This chain joins TRBV27 and TRBJ1-6, with D perhaps matching TRBD1 (5 bases). Germline CDR1 and CDR2: MNHEY and SMNVEV (reference sequence). Between the trimmed V and J ends, which lost 6 bases and 9 bases, there was a span of 15 bases. This CDR3 comprises 14 residues. The CDR3 protein is CASSPREGTSPLHF. In DNA form, the CDR3 reads TGTGCCAGCAGCCCGCGTGAGGGGACTTCACCCCTCCACTTT.

This clone was detected only a few times. The rearrangement uses TRBV2 and TRBJ2-7, with unresolved D. Per germline, CDR1 SNHLY and CDR2 FYNNEI. CDR3 size: 14 residues. V was clipped by 4 bases and J by 1 base, with 11 bases between them. The CDR3 DNA follows: TGTGCCAGCAGTGTCTCGGGCGGATCCTACGAGCAGTACTTC. Translating gives CASSVSGGSYEQYF. Filled out from reference TRBV2 and TRBJ2-7, the complete variable domain reads EPEVTQTPSHQVTQMGQEVILRCVPISNHLYFYWYRQILGQKVEFLVSFYNNEISEKSEIFDDQFSVERPDGSNFTLKIRSTKLEDSAMYFCASSVSGGSYEQYFGPGTRLTVT.

This rearrangement joins TRBV7-8 to TRBJ1-6; D gene ambiguous. CDR3 size: 15 residues. The germline V gene encodes CDR1 SGHVS and CDR2 FQNEAQ. Trimming shortened V by 5 bases and J by 6 bases, and 14 bases separated the two germline ends. CDR3 bases: TGTGCCAGCAGCCATCCCGGACGGATTAATTCACCCCTCCACTTT. This codes for CASSHPGRINSPLHF.

The CDR3 spells CASSLKAGSNQPQHF. The CDR3 DNA follows: TGTGCCAGCAGTTTAAAGGCAGGTAGCAATCAGCCCCAGCATTTT. V usage is TRBV27 and J usage is TRBJ1-5; unclear D gene. This CDR3 contains 15 residues. Per the germline V gene, CDR1 is MNHEY and CDR2 is SMNVEV (reference sequence). V gave up 2 bases and J gave up 0 bases, with 8 bases separating them.

This clone was counted between two and nine times. V usage is TRBV7-7 and J usage is TRBJ2-5; D is unresolved. The length of the CDR3 is 15 residues. Germline lookup yields CDR1 SSHAT and CDR2 FNYEAQ (reference sequence). The V and J ends lost 1 base and 4 bases respectively, with 13 bases between them. CDR3 coding DNA: TGTGCCAGCAGCTTAGTTGGCGAACCGTCAGAGACCCAGTACTTC. Encoded protein: CASSLVGEPSETQYF.

This clone was counted a single time. This chain connects TRBV5-4 to TRBJ1-1; 12 bases are shared with TRBD1. This CDR3 contains 16 residues. Unmatched junction bases numbered 10, after V lost 3 bases and J lost 7 bases. Germline assignment: CDR1 SGHNT and CDR2 YYREEE (reference sequence). The CDR3 region is CASSSRAGQGASEAFF. For the CDR3, the DNA is TGTGCCAGCAGCTCAAGAGCGGGACAGGGGGCAAGTGAAGCTTTCTTT.

The chain uses TRBV11-3 and TRBJ2-5; TRBD2 might be the D (5 bases). CDR3 length equals 13 residues. Germline values: CDR1 SGHNT, CDR2 YENEEA. V lost 5 bases to trimming and J lost 3 bases, with 10 bases between them. The CDR3 coding sequence is TGTGCCAGCAGCCTCGGGGTGGAAGAGACCCAGTACTTC. Translating it yields CASSLGVEETQYF.

This clone was counted a few times. The chain uses TRBV5-4 and TRBJ2-3, with TRBD2 matching over 7 bases. The V and J ends lost 4 bases and 2 bases, in that order; junction bases with no gene match: 1. This CDR3 is built from 13 residues. Germline CDR1 and CDR2: SGHNT and YYREEE (reference sequence). The CDR3 coding sequence is TGTGCCAGCAGCCGGGACTACACAGATACGCAGTATTTT. Translation gives CASSRDYTDTQYF.

This clone was detected a few times. The rearrangement links TRBV4-3 to TRBJ2-1; D is possibly TRBD2 (6 bases). Germline V lookup: CDR1 LGHNA, CDR2 YSLEER. CDR3 size: 15 residues. Trimming removed 4 bases at V and 4 bases at J, with 14 bases between. The chain's CDR3 is CASSLGTQRYNEQFF. The CDR3, as DNA: TGCGCCAGCAGCCTCGGGACTCAAAGGTACAATGAGCAGTTCTTC.

The chain is built from TRBV6-5 and TRBJ1-6; D remains ambiguous. Trimming removed 4 bases at V and 7 bases at J, with 14 bases between. Germline V gives CDR1 MNHEY, CDR2 SVGAGI. This CDR3 is 15 amino acids long. The CDR3: CASSWSPRANSPLHF. In DNA form, the CDR3 reads TGTGCCAGCAGTTGGTCTCCGAGGGCCAATTCACCCCTCCACTTT.

The sample holds a few counts of this clone. This chain uses TRBV6-1 with TRBJ1-1; 7 nucleotides agree with TRBD1. The V and J ends lost 3 bases and 5 bases, in that order; junction bases with no gene match: 3. This CDR3 has 13 residues. Germline V gives CDR1 MNHNS, CDR2 SASEGT. The CDR3: CASSETGLTEAFF. The CDR3 DNA sequence: TGTGCCAGCAGTGAGACAGGGTTGACTGAAGCTTTCTTT.

This clone was seen ten or more times. The V gene is TRBV27, the J gene TRBJ1-2; 9 nucleotides align to TRBD1. This CDR3 contains 13 residues. Losses at the gene ends were 6 bases for V and 10 bases for J; bases not matched to a gene: 9. CDR1 and CDR2 from the germline V gene are MNHEY and SMNVEV (reference sequence). Here the CDR3 reads CASSSDRGPDYTF. The CDR3 DNA reads TGTGCCAGCAGCTCGGACAGGGGACCCGACTACACCTTC.

Only a few counts were recorded for this clone. V usage is TRBV7-2 and J usage is TRBJ1-5, with D tentatively TRBD1 (6 bases). With 4 bases removed from V and 7 bases from J, the gap between germline ends came to 11 bases. The germline V gene has CDR1 SGHTA and CDR2 FQGNSA. The CDR3 sequence is 13 residues long. Written as DNA, the CDR3 is TGTGCCAGCAGCTCCCGCAGGGGCCAGCCCCAGCATTTT. Translated: CASSSRRGQPQHF.

This clone has just a few counts. This sequence joins TRBV5-4 and TRBJ2-3; D may match TRBD1 or TRBD2 (5 bases each). Trimming took off 0 bases at V and 1 base at J, with 12 bases between the two ends. CDR1 SGHNT and CDR2 YYREEE come from the germline V gene (reference sequence). The CDR3 length is 16 residues. CDR3 in amino acids: CASSLAGAGGTDTQYF. CDR3 sequence (DNA): TGTGCCAGCAGCTTGGCCGGGGCTGGAGGCACAGATACGCAGTATTTT.

This clone was observed a handful of times. The chain combines TRBV6-5 with TRBJ2-5; D ambiguous. In germline, CDR1 is MNHEY, CDR2 SVGAGI. V lost 0 bases and J lost 2, with 7 bases in between. The CDR3 spans 14 residues. Here the CDR3 DNA reads TGTGCCAGCAGTTACTCGCAGACTCAAGAGACCCAGTACTTC. This codes for CASSYSQTQETQYF.

This chain uses TRBV27 with TRBJ2-5, with no clear D. V was pared by 2 bases and J by 4 bases, with 14 bases between. The germline gives CDR1 MNHEY, CDR2 SMNVEV (reference sequence). This CDR3 contains 15 residues. The CDR3 here is CASSLSYGFGETQYF. CDR3 sequence (DNA): TGTGCCAGCAGTTTAAGTTATGGGTTTGGAGAGACCCAGTACTTC.

This clone came up once. V gene TRBV6-6 combines with J gene TRBJ2-5; the D is unclear. The CDR3 covers 13 residues. Germline V gene lookup returns CDR1 MNHNY and CDR2 SVGAGI (reference sequence). V lost 6 bases to trimming and J lost 4 bases, with 12 bases between them. CDR3 sequence (DNA): TGTGCCAGCAGCGTCGGCTCGCGAGAGACCCAGTACTTC. Translated, it gives CASSVGSRETQYF.